This T cell receptor beta chain emerged from a study of cytomegalovirus exposure and HLA in healthy donors. PCR employed 60 Vbeta and 13 Jbeta primers. Produced via immunoSEQ multiplex PCR; TCRdb's table is partial and in-frame only. The table lists 110,000 to 150,000 clones, approximately 80% of them singletons. This clone appeared a few times. Germline V CDR1 and CDR2: SGHDT, YYEEEE. This CDR3 spans 15 amino acids. Trimming pared 1 base from V and 0 bases from J, leaving 7 bases between. The chain links TRBV5-6 to TRBJ2-2; D not resolved. The sequenced material came from PBMCs. The TCR comes from a male donor in good health and CMV-seronegative. The CDR3 bases are TGTGCCAGCAGCTTGCTGGGCCCGAACACCGGGGAGCTGTTTTTT. It specifies CASSLLGPNTGELFF.